Presented here are 6 T cell receptor beta chains from one specimen sequenced in a study of cytomegalovirus exposure and HLA in healthy donors. PCR primers comprised 60 Vbeta and 13 Jbeta primers. Profiled with immunoSEQ multiplex PCR; TCRdb holds only in-frame clones, not every one. The sample lists over 45,000 clones, approximately 80% occurring once. What was sequenced was PBMCs. All receptors derive from a female donor in good health and CMV-seronegative.

V is TRBV2 and J is TRBJ2-1, with 13 bases fitting TRBD2. The CDR3 has 15 residues. CDR1 is SNHLY and CDR2 is FYNNEI in the germline V gene. V trimming: 6 bases; J trimming: 7 bases; junction bases outside the gene matches: 6. The CDR3 reads CASRLAGGIRNEQFF. DNA for the CDR3: TGTGCCAGCAGACTAGCGGGGGGGATTCGGAATGAGCAGTTCTTC. The variable domain in full, with the rest retrieved from reference TRBV2 and TRBJ2-1, is EPEVTQTPSHQVTQMGQEVILRCVPISNHLYFYWYRQILGQKVEFLVSFYNNEISEKSEIFDDQFSVERPDGSNFTLKIRSTKLEDSAMYFCASRLAGGIRNEQFFGPGTRLTVL.

CDR3 region: CASSLDRQGLGYGYTF. In DNA, the CDR3 is TGTGCCAGCAGCTTAGATAGGCAGGGCTTGGGGTATGGCTACACCTTC. The chain employs TRBV11-2 and TRBJ1-2; tentative D call: TRBD1 (5 bases). Trimming took 0 bases from V and 5 from J, leaving 16 bases between them. Germline assignment: CDR1 SGHAT and CDR2 FQNNGV. The CDR3 totals 16 residues.

CDR3 residues: CASSPQTGGAFF. The CDR3 DNA reads as TGTGCCAGCTCACCTCAGACAGGGGGAGCTTTCTTT. This chain uses TRBV18 with TRBJ1-1, with 9 bases matching TRBD1. Per the germline V gene, CDR1 is KGHSH and CDR2 is LQKENI. V shed 3 bases and J 10 bases; nucleotides not matched to a gene: 3. The CDR3 contains 12 residues.

The chain couples TRBV28 to TRBJ2-5; no clear D gene. The germline V gene has CDR1 MDHEN and CDR2 SYDVKM. The V end was cut by 6 bases, the J end by 4 bases, with 3 bases between. This CDR3 spans 10 amino acids. CDR3 nucleotide sequence: TGTGCCAGCAGGAGAGAGACCCAGTACTTC. Its translation: CASRRETQYF.

CDR3 sequence: CASSRPTGGYNEQFF. In DNA form, the CDR3 reads TGCGCCAGCAGCCGGCCGACAGGGGGGTACAATGAGCAGTTCTTC. V gene TRBV4-1 combines with J gene TRBJ2-1, with 9 positions matching TRBD1. Trimming took 4 bases from V and 4 from J; bases not matched to a gene: 5. CDR3 length equals 15 residues. From germline, CDR1 is MGHRA and CDR2 YSYEKL.

A note on this clone: The germline gene is not matched at one end of the junction; a read error may be the cause. The chain combines TRBV7-9 with TRBJ2-7; 9 positions agree with TRBD2. Germline assignment: CDR1 SEHNR and CDR2 FQNEAQ (reference sequence). The CDR3 length is 17 residues. The CDR3 spells CASSPTLGGGGRYGQYF. CDR3 nucleotides: TGTGCCAGCAGCCCCACCCTGGGCGGGGGGGGAAGGTACGGGCAGTACTTC. Variable domain in full (rest from reference TRBV7-9 and TRBJ2-7): DTGVSQNPRHKITKRGQNVTFRCDPISEHNRLYWYRQTLGQGPEFLTYFQNEAQLEKSRLLSDRFSAERPKGSFSTLEIQRTEQGDSAMYLCASSPTLGGGGRYGQYFGPGTRLTVT.